These 4 T cell receptor beta chains originate from one sample sequenced in a study of metastatic and nonmetastatic thyroid tumors. Ahead of thyroid surgery, no patient had received treatment of any kind. TCRdb re-called the PCR reads with MiXCR. The table includes about 26,000 clones, around 14% detected once. Sequenced sample: blood. Receptor source: a female donor with papillary thyroid cancer or a benign thyroid nodule (not recorded which). Some clones in this sample may be carry-over from other donors' samples.

This clone was picked up many times. The rearrangement links TRBV6-1 to TRBJ2-5, with D uncertain. V was clipped by 1 base and J by 4 bases, with 1 base between them. The CDR3 is 11 amino acids. Germline V CDR1 and CDR2: MNHNS, SASEGT. In DNA form, the CDR3 reads TGTGCCAGCAGTGAAGTAGAGACCCAGTACTTC. Translation: CASSEVETQYF.

This clone was detected many times. The gene calls are TRBV4-3 and TRBJ2-1; D unresolved. Per the germline V gene, CDR1 is LGHNA and CDR2 is YSLEER. The V end lost 0 bases, the J end lost 3 bases, and 9 bases lay between the germline ends. CDR3 size: 15 residues. The CDR3 DNA sequence: TGCGCCAGCAGCCAAGACGGAAACCGCTACAATGAGCAGTTCTTC. It is translated as CASSQDGNRYNEQFF.

This clone showed up many times. V and J are TRBV19 and TRBJ2-7; 11 bases align to TRBD2. The germline V gene has CDR1 LNHDA and CDR2 SQIVND (reference sequence). J was trimmed by 3 bases and V by 6 bases; bases with no gene match: 7. The CDR3 has 15 residues. DNA of the CDR3: TGTGCCAGTAGCCCCCCGGGACTAGCGGACTACGAGCAGTACTTC. Amino acids: CASSPPGLADYEQYF. Based on the CDR3 plus reference TRBV19 and TRBJ2-7, the full variable domain is DGGITQSPKYLFRKEGQNVTLSCEQNLNHDAMYWYRQDPGQGLRLIYYSQIVNDFQKGDIAEGYSVSREKKESFPLTVTSAQKNPTAFYLCASSPPGLADYEQYFGPGTRLTVT.

This clone showed up many times. Other DNA sequences from this sample encode an identical CDR3 as well. The rearrangement links TRBV6-1 to TRBJ2-7, with TRBD1 matching 9 bases. The length of the CDR3 is 14 residues. V was clipped by 5 bases and J by 3 bases; unmatched bases: 5. Germline CDR1 MNHNS, CDR2 SASEGT. DNA for the CDR3: TGTGCCAGCAGTAGATCGGGACAGGGCTACGAGCAGTACTTC. This codes for CASSRSGQGYEQYF.